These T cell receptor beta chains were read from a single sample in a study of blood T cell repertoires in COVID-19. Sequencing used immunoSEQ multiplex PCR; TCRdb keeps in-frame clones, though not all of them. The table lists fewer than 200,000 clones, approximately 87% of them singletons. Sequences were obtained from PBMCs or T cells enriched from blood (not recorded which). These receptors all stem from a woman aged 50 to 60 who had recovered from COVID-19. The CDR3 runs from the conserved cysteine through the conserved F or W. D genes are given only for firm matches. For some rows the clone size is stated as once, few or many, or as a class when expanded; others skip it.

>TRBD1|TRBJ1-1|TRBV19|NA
TGTGCCAGTAGACCTGGACAGGGGGCCGAAACGAACACTGAAGCTTTCTTT
CASRPGQGAETNTEAFF
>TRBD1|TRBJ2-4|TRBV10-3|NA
TGTGCCATCAGCTCCGGACAGGGAAACATTCAGTACTTC
CAISSGQGNIQYF
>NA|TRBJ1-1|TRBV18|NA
TGTGCCAGCTCCCGAGACAGAAACACTGAAGCTTTCTTT
CASSRDRNTEAFF
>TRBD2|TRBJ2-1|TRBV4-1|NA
TGCGCCAGCAGCCAAGACCTAGCGGTAGGGCAGTTCTTC
CASSQDLAVGQFF
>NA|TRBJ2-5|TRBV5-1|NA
TGCGCCAGCAGTCCCGTGGTCGGAGGAGAGACCCAGTACTTC
CASSPVVGGETQYF
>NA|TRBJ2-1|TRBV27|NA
TGTGCCAGCCGAGGGTTAAGGAACAATGAGCAGTTCTTC
CASRGLRNNEQFF
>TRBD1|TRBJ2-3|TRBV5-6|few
TGTGCCAGCAGCTCGGGCCTAGGACAGGGTAGCACAGATACGCAGTATTTT
CASSSGLGQGSTDTQYF
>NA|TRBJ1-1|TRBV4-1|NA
TGCGCCAGCAGCCAGGAGTGGAAGCCTGAAGCTTTCTTT
CASSQEWKPEAFF
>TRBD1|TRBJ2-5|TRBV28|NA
TGTGCCAGCAGTTTGAATGGCAGGGGGCTCTACCAAGAGACCCAGTACTTC
CASSLNGRGLYQETQYF
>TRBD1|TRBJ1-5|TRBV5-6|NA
TGTGCCAGCAGCTCCCGGGACAGCATGAATCAGCCCCAGCATTTT
CASSSRDSMNQPQHF
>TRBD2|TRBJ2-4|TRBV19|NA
TGTGCCAGTACCAGGGACCGGGGTCCAAAAAACTTAAAGCGGGAGGGCCGGGTCATTCAGTACTTC
CASTRDRGPKNLKREGRVIQYF
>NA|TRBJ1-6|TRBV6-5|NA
TGTGCCAGCAGTTACTCGGGAGATTCACCCCTCCACTTT
CASSYSGDSPLHF
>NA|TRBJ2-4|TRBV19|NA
TGTGCCAGTGGAAACAGTGCGGGGATAGCCAAAAACATTCAGTACTTC
CASGNSAGIAKNIQYF
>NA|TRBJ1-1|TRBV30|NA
TGTGCCTGGGTAAGCCTGAACACTGAAGCTTTCTTT
CAWVSLNTEAFF
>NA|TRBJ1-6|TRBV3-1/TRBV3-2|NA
TGTGCCAGCAGCTTCGGTCCTAACTATAATTCACCCCTCCACTTT
CASSFGPNYNSPLHF
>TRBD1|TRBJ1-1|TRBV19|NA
TGTGCCAGTAGTCCCCGAATAAAGGCGACAGGGGGCGGGGGCACTGAAGCTTTCTTT
CASSPRIKATGGGGTEAFF
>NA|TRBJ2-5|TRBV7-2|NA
TGTGCCAGCAGCCCGCTTCGGAGGGAGACCCAGTACTTC
CASSPLRRETQYF
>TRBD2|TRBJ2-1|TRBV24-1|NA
TGTGCCACCAGTGATTCGGCTAGCGGGAGGGCCTTGGATGAGCAGTTCTTC
CATSDSASGRALDEQFF
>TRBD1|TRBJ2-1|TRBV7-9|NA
TGTGCCAGCAGCTTTTTACAGGGGGCGTACAATGAGCAGTTCTTC
CASSFLQGAYNEQFF
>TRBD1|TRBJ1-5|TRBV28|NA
TGTGCCAGCAGCACAGGGGGTACAAGCAATCAGCCCCAGCATTTT
CASSTGGTSNQPQHF
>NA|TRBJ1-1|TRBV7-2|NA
TGTGCCAGCAGCCCCCCGGGGTTATACACTGAAGCTTTCTTT
CASSPPGLYTEAFF
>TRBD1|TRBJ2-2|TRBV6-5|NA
TGTGCCAGCACCCCTGACAGGGGTTTCACCGGGGAGCTGTTTTTT
CASTPDRGFTGELFF
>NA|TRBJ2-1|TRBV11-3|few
TGTGCCAGCAGCTTACGGTACAATGAGCAGTTCTTC
CASSLRYNEQFF
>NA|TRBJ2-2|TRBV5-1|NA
TGCGCCAGCAGAATAGGTTCGGGGGGCGAGAGCACCGGGGAGCTGTTTTTT
CASRIGSGGESTGELFF
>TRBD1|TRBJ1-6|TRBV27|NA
TGTGCCAGCAGGCGATGGGACAGAGAAGAATCACCCCTCCACTTT
CASRRWDREESPLHF
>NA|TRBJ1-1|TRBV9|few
TGTGCCAGCAGCGTATCGGGGGGCGAAGCTTTCTTT
CASSVSGGEAFF
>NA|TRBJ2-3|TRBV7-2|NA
TGTGCCAGCAGCTGGTGGACTTCCGGAAGTGGAGATACGCAGTATTTT
CASSWWTSGSGDTQYF
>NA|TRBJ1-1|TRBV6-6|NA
TGTGCCAGCAGCCAGCCGGGAGGGGGAATTTATGAAGCTTTCTTT
CASSQPGGGIYEAFF
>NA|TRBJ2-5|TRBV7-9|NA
TGTGCCAGCAGCCCCCCAGGGGAGGGGACCCAGTACTTC
CASSPPGEGTQYF
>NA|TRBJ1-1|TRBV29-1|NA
TGCAGCGTAGTGGGGGGGAACACTGAAGCTTTCTTT
CSVVGGNTEAFF
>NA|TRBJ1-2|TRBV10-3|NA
TGTGCCATCAGTGACCCGCTTGAGGGCTACACCTTC
CAISDPLEGYTF
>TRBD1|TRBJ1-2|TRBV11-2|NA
TGTGCCAGCAGCTTGGGGACAGGGGGCGATGGCTACACCTTC
CASSLGTGGDGYTF
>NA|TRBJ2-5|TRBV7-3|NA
TGTGCCAGCAGCTCCTCGGGGGAGACCCAGTACTTC
CASSSSGETQYF
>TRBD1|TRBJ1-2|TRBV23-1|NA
TGCGCCAGCAGTTTTAACACAGGGGGTGTCTATGGCTACACCTTC
CASSFNTGGVYGYTF
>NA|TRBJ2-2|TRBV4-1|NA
TGCGCCAGCAGCCAAGTCTCCGTCGACACCGGGGAGCTGTTTTTT
CASSQVSVDTGELFF
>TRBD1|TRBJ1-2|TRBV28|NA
TGTGCCAGCAGTTTCAGGGACAGGGCCTACACCTTC
CASSFRDRAYTF
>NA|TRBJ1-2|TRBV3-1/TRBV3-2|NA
TGTGCCAGCAGCCAAGTAGAGGTTGAGCCCTACACCTTC
CASSQVEVEPYTF
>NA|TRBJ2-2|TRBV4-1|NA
TGCGCCAGCAGCCACGACATCCCCGGGGAGCTGTTTTTT
CASSHDIPGELFF
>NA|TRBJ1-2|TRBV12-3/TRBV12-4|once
TGTGCCAGCCAGCGGGGTGGAGTCTATGGCTACACCTTC
CASQRGGVYGYTF
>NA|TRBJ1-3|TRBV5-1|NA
TGCGCCAGCAGCTTGCAGGGTGATCACACCATATATTTT
CASSLQGDHTIYF